Given below is one T cell receptor beta chain in context. Its target is unknown. The data are from a study of T cells after posttransplantation cyclophosphamide. Study-level points and caveats: Recipient CMV seropositivity and CMV reactivation strongly tracked TRB clonality.

Measured with immunoSEQ multiplex PCR; TCRdb has only the in-frame clones, and not every one. This sample yields about 52,000 clones, of which 94% are seen a single time; about 3% belongs to the top ten. Sequences were obtained from PBMCs. This clonotype was sampled from a woman aged 25-40 years in good health and a related stem cell transplant donor.

CDR3 loop: CASSPGIRGTGELFF. The DNA for the CDR3 is TGTGCCAGCTCACCAGGCATTCGAGGCACCGGGGAGCTGTTTTTT. The chain carries TRBV18 and TRBJ2-2; no definite D call. Between the trimmed V and J ends, which lost 2 bases and 4 bases, there was a span of 11 bases. From germline, CDR1 is KGHSH and CDR2 LQKENI. This CDR3 is built from 15 residues.